This paragraph covers one T cell receptor (beta chain) sequence. This specimen belongs to a study of blood T cell repertoires in COVID-19. This table comes from immunoSEQ multiplex PCR, and its TCRdb copy is limited to in-frame clones, with some not included. The table shows roughly 160,000 clones, with less than 90% occurring only once. CDR1 LNHDA and CDR2 SQIVND come from the germline V gene (reference sequence). V lost 6 bases, J lost 1 base, and 10 bases lay in between. CDR3 length: 14 amino acids. The chain couples TRBV19 to TRBJ1-3; D is possibly TRBD1 (6 bases). What was sequenced was peripheral blood. The clonotype was recovered from a man in his 60s with acute or convalescent COVID-19. DNA of the CDR3: TGTGCCAGTAGGCCAGGGGTTTCTGGAAACACCATATATTTT. Translating gives CASRPGVSGNTIYF. The complete variable domain, with remaining parts taken from reference TRBV19 and TRBJ1-3, reads DGGITQSPKYLFRKEGQNVTLSCEQNLNHDAMYWYRQDPGQGLRLIYYSQIVNDFQKGDIAEGYSVSREKKESFPLTVTSAQKNPTAFYLCASRPGVSGNTIYFGEGSWLTVV.